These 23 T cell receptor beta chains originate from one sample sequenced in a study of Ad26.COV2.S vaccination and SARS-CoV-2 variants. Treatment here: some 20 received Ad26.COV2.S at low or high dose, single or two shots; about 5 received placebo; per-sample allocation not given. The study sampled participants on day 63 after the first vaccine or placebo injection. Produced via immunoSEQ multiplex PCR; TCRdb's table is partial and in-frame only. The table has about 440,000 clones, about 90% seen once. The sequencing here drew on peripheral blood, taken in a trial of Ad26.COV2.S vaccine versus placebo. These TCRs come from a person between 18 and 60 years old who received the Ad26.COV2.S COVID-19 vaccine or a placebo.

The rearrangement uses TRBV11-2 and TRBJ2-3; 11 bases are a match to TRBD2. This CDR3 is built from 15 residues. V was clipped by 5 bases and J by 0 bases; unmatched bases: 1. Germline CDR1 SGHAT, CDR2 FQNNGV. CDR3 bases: TGTGCCAGCAGCCCTAGCGGGAGGAGCACAGATACGCAGTATTTT. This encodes CASSPSGRSTDTQYF.

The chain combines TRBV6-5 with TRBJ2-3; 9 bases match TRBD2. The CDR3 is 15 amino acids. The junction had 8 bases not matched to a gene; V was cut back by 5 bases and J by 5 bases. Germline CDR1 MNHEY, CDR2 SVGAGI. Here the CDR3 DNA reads TGTGCCAGCAGTCCAGCGGGAGGCGAGGGAGATACGCAGTATTTT. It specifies CASSPAGGEGDTQYF.

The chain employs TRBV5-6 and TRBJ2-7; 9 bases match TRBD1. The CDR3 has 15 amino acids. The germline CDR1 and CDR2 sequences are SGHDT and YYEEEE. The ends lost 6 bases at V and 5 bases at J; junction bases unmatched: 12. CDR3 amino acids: CASIPAGTGYNEQYF. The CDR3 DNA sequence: TGTGCCAGCATCCCAGCCGGGACAGGGTATAACGAGCAGTACTTC.

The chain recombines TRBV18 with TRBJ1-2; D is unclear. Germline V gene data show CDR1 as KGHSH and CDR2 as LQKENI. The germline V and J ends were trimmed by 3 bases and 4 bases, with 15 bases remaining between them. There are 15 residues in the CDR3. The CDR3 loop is CASSPDTDRLYGYTF. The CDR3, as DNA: TGTGCCAGCTCACCTGACACGGACCGACTCTATGGCTACACCTTC.

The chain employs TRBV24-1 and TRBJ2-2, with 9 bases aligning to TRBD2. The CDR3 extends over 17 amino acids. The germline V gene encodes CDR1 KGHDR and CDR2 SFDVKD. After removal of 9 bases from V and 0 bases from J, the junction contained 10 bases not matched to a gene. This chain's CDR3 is CATAPWVAGANTGELFF. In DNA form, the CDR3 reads TGTGCCACCGCGCCGTGGGTAGCGGGAGCGAACACCGGGGAGCTGTTTTTT.

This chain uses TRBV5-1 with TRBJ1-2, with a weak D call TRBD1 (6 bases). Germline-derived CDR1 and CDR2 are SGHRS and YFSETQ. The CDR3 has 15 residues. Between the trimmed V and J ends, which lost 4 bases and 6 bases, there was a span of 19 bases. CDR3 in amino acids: CASSQGWGTYDGYTF. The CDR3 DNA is TGCGCCAGCAGCCAGGGATGGGGGACATACGATGGCTACACCTTC.

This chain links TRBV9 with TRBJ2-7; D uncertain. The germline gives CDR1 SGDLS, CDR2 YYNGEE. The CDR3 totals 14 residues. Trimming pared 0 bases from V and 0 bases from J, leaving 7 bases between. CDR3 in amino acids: CASSVGIASYEQYF. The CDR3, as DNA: TGTGCCAGCAGCGTAGGGATAGCCTCCTACGAGCAGTACTTC.

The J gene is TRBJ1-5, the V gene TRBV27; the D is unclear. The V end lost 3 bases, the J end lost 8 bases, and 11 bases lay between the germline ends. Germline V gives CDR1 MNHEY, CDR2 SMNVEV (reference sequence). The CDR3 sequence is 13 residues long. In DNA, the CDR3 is TGTGCCAGCAGTTTCGTCCCTCGGAAGCCCCAGCATTTT. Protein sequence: CASSFVPRKPQHF.

CDR3 nucleotides: TGTGCCAGCATGGCGGGTTCGAGCTCCTACAATGAGCAGTTCTTC. The encoded protein is CASMAGSSSYNEQFF. J is TRBJ2-1 and V is TRBV3-1 (or the pseudogene TRBV3-2); D possibly corresponds to TRBD2 (5 bases). CDR1 and CDR2 from the germline V gene are LGHDT and YNNKEL (reference sequence). The V end lost 7 bases, the J end lost 0 bases, and 13 bases lay between the germline ends. The CDR3 has 15 residues.

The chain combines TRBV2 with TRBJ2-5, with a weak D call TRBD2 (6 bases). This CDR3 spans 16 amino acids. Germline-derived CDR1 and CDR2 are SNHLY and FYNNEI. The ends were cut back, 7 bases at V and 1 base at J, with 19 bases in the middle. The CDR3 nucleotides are TGTGCCAGCACATTCTCCCCCCTGGAGGGCCAAGAGACCCAGTACTTC. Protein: CASTFSPLEGQETQYF.

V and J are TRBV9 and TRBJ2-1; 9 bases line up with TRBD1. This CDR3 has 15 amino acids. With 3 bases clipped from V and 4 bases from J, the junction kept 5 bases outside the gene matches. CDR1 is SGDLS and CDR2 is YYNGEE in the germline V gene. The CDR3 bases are TGTGCCAGCAGCGCTCCCGGGACAGGGTACAATGAGCAGTTCTTC. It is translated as CASSAPGTGYNEQFF.

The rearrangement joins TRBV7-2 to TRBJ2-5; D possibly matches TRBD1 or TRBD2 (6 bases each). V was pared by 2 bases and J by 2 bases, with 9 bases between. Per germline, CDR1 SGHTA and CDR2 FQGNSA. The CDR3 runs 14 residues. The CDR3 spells CASSLRRGQETQYF. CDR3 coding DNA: TGTGCCAGCAGCTTAAGGAGGGGGCAAGAGACCCAGTACTTC.

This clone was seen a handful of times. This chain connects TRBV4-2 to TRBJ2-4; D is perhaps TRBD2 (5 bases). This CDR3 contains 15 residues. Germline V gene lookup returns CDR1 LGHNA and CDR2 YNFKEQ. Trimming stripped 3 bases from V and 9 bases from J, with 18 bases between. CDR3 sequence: CASSHRRGPGTIQYF. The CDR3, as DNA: TGTGCCAGCAGCCACCGTCGGGGTCCGGGAACCATTCAGTACTTC.

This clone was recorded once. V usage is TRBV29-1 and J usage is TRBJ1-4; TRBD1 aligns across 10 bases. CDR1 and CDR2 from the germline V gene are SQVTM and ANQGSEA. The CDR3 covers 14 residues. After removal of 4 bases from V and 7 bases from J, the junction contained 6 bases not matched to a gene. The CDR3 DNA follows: TGCAGCGTTGCCCTTGACAGGGGGCCTGAAAAACTGTTTTTT. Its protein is CSVALDRGPEKLFF. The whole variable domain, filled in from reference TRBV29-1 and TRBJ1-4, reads SAVISQKPSRDICQRGTSLTIQCQVDSQVTMMFWYRQQPGQSLTLIATANQGSEATYESGFVIDKFPISRPNLTFSTLTVSNMSPEDSSIYLCSVALDRGPEKLFFGSGTQLSVL.

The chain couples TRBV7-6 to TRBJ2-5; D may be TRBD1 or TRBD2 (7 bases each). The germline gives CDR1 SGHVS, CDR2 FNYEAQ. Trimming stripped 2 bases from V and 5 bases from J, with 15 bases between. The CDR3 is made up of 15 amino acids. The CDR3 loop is CASSLTGRGGETQYF. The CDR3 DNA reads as TGTGCCAGCAGCTTAACAGGCAGGGGGGGGGAGACCCAGTACTTC.

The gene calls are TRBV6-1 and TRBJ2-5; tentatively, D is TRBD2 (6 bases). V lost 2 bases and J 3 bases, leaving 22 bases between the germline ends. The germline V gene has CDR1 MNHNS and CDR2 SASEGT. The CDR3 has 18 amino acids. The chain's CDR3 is CASSEYQEGSPIEETQYF. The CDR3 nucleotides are TGTGCCAGCAGTGAATACCAGGAGGGCAGTCCGATAGAAGAGACCCAGTACTTC.

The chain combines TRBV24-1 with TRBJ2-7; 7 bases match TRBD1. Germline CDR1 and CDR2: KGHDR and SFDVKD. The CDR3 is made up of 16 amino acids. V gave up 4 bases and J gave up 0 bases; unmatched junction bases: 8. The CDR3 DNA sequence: TGTGCCACCAGTGACCCACAGGGGACGAGCTCCTACGAGCAGTACTTC. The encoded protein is CATSDPQGTSSYEQYF.

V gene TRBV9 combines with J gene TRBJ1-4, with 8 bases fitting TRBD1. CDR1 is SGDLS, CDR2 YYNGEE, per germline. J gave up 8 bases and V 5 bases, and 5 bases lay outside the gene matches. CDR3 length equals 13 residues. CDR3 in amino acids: CASSTGGREKLFF. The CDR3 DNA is TGTGCCAGCAGTACAGGGGGAAGGGAAAAACTGTTTTTT.

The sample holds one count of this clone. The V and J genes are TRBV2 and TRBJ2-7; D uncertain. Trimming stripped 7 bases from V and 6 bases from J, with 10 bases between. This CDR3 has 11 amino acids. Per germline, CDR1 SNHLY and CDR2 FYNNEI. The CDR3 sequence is CASKGTSEQYF. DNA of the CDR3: TGTGCCAGCAAGGGAACTTCCGAGCAGTACTTC.

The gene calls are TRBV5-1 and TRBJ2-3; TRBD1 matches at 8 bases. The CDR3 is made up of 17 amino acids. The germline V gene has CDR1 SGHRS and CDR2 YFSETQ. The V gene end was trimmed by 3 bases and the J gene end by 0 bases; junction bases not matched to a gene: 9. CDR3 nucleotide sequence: TGCGCCAGCAGCTCAGCACAGGGGGGAAGAAGCACAGATACGCAGTATTTT. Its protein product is CASSSAQGGRSTDTQYF.

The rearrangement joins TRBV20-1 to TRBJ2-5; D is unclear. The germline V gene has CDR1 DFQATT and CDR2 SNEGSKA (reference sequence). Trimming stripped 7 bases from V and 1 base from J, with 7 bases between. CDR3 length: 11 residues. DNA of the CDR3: TGCAGTGGCTTAGGCCAAGAGACCCAGTACTTC. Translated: CSGLGQETQYF.

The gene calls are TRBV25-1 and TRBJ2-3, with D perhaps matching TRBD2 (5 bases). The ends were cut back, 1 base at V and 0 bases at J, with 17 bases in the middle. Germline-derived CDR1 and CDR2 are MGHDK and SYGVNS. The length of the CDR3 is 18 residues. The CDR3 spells CASSESLLSGSSTDTQYF. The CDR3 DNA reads TGTGCCAGCAGTGAATCCCTCTTAAGCGGATCCAGCACAGATACGCAGTATTTT.

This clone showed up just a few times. CDR3 DNA: TGTGCCATCTCGTCCGACAGGGGGCTACTCTCCTACGAGCAGTACTTC. Protein product: CAISSDRGLLSYEQYF. The chain uses TRBV10-3 and TRBJ2-7; TRBD1 matches 10 bases. This CDR3 has 16 amino acids. Germline CDR1 ENHRY, CDR2 SYGVKD. With V trimmed by 8 bases and J by 0 bases, 10 bases remained unmatched.